The 17 T cell receptor beta chains given below trace back to one sample, sequenced in a study of beta chain features in type 1 diabetes (dated by TCRdb to 2017 to 2018). Library prep was done by the immunoSEQ multiplex PCR assay. All of the isolated RNA was reverse transcribed with the High Capacity cDNA Reverse Transcription Kit, so expressed TCRB transcripts were sequenced. TCRdb obtained this table from immuneACCESS and retained in-frame rearrangements with V and J assigned. These tables miss some clones; where compared with another copy, unresolved V genes account for less than half of the shortfall, and the remainder is unexplained. This sample is represented by roughly 300,000 clones; approximately 10% of them were singletons. The ten largest make up 0.95% to 1.1% of the sample. Beyond this particular receptor, the publication reports: Type 1 diabetes patients showed a moderate but significant shortening of TCRB CDR3 length in all four CD4+ subsets.

What these receptors recognize is not known. Sequencing used central memory CD4+ T cells from blood. These receptors all come from a man aged 25-45 years with type 1 diabetes.

Only a few counts were recorded for this clone. The CDR3 is CASRSQLGGWQETQYF. The CDR3 coding sequence is TGTGCCAGTAGATCCCAGCTTGGGGGTTGGCAAGAGACCCAGTACTTC. The V gene is TRBV19, the J gene TRBJ2-5, with D perhaps matching TRBD1 or TRBD2 (5 bases each). V gave up 6 bases and J gave up 2 bases, with 19 bases separating them. CDR1 is LNHDA and CDR2 is SQIVND in the germline V gene (reference sequence). The CDR3 extends over 16 amino acids.

V gene TRBV27 combines with J gene TRBJ2-3; D is undetermined. V was clipped by 6 bases and J by 6 bases, with 13 bases between them. Germline CDR1 MNHEY, CDR2 SMNVEV (reference sequence). The CDR3 is 13 residues long. The CDR3 nucleotides are TGTGCCAGCAGAACAAGCGTGGGCGATACGCAGTATTTT. It is translated as CASRTSVGDTQYF.

The J gene is TRBJ1-2, the V gene TRBV28; no clear D. V lost 6 bases to trimming and J lost 1 base, with 9 bases between them. Germline V lookup: CDR1 MDHEN, CDR2 SYDVKM. This CDR3 has 13 residues. Here the CDR3 reads CASRNPLNYGYTF. DNA for the CDR3: TGTGCCAGCAGGAACCCCCTTAACTATGGCTACACCTTC.

The chain carries TRBV9 and TRBJ1-6; 10 nucleotides line up with TRBD1. CDR1 SGDLS and CDR2 YYNGEE come from the germline V gene. Germline trimming cut 3 bases from V and 4 bases from J; bases unmatched to any gene: 4. The CDR3 has 16 residues. CDR3 in DNA: TGTGCCAGCAGCGAGGGACAGGGGCCGTATAATTCACCCCTCCACTTT. It codes for CASSEGQGPYNSPLHF.

The V and J genes are TRBV6-6 and TRBJ1-1; D is unclear. Germline loops: CDR1 MNHNY, CDR2 SVGAGI (reference sequence). V was pared by 5 bases and J by 5 bases, with 9 bases between. The CDR3 covers 12 residues. The CDR3 bases are TGTGCCAGCAGTGTCGACGGGACTGAAGCTTTCTTT. This sequence encodes CASSVDGTEAFF.

This clone was detected only a few times. J is TRBJ2-1 and V is TRBV6-5, with D perhaps matching TRBD1 (6 bases). Trimming took 6 bases from V and 0 from J, leaving 12 bases between them. The CDR3 sequence is 15 residues long. Germline V gives CDR1 MNHEY, CDR2 SVGAGI. Here the CDR3 reads CASSPTGSSYNEQFF. The DNA for the CDR3 is TGTGCCAGCAGCCCAACAGGGAGCTCCTACAATGAGCAGTTCTTC.

This clone was seen a handful of times. This chain uses TRBV5-1 with TRBJ2-1; weak D call: TRBD2 (5 bases). CDR1 and CDR2 (germline): SGHRS, YFSETQ. Trimming stripped 3 bases from V and 4 bases from J, with 5 bases between. The CDR3 runs 12 residues. The CDR3 sequence: CASSSGYNEQFF. The CDR3 bases are TGCGCCAGCAGCTCGGGGTACAATGAGCAGTTCTTC.

This chain uses TRBV7-9 with TRBJ1-2; D ambiguous. Germline CDR1 is SEHNR and CDR2 is FQNEAQ (reference sequence). CDR3 size: 13 residues. V lost 2 bases and J lost 2, with 6 bases in between. CDR3 loop: CASSLSWNYGYTF. CDR3 nucleotides: TGTGCCAGCAGCTTATCCTGGAACTATGGCTACACCTTC.

The chain is built from TRBV27 and TRBJ2-3; a weak D match, TRBD2 (5 bases). CDR1 MNHEY and CDR2 SMNVEV come from the germline V gene (reference sequence). Trimming cost V 4 bases and J 4 bases, with 15 bases left between them. This CDR3 has 15 residues. The CDR3 coding sequence is TGTGCCAGCAGTTCGAGCGGATTCCAGGCAGATACGCAGTATTTT. Protein sequence: CASSSSGFQADTQYF.

The chain recombines TRBV6-6 with TRBJ1-6; D may be TRBD1 (6 bases). Trimming took 6 bases from V and 10 from J, leaving 19 bases between them. This CDR3 contains 15 residues. CDR1 and CDR2 (germline): MNHNY, SVGAGI (reference sequence). In DNA form, the CDR3 reads TGTGCCAGCAGCCCTACAGGGTACCGGGACTCACCCCTCCACTTT. The encoded protein is CASSPTGYRDSPLHF.

Here the CDR3 DNA reads TGTGCCAGTAGTATAGGGCAGATTAATCAGCCCCAGCATTTT. Translated, it gives CASSIGQINQPQHF. The V call is TRBV19, the J call TRBJ1-5; D not certain. Germline V gene sequence: CDR1 LNHDA, CDR2 SQIVND (reference sequence). The CDR3 sequence is 14 residues long. V was pared by 1 base and J by 4 bases, with 8 bases between. Full variable domain (missing parts from reference TRBV19 and TRBJ1-5): DGGITQSPKYLFRKEGQNVTLSCEQNLNHDAMYWYRQDPGQGLRLIYYSQIVNDFQKGDIAEGYSVSREKKESFPLTVTSAQKNPTAFYLCASSIGQINQPQHFGDGTRLSIL.

The chain couples TRBV7-2 to TRBJ2-3; D tentatively reads TRBD1 or TRBD2 (5 bases each). V was clipped by 5 bases and J by 2 bases, with 11 bases between them. From germline, CDR1 is SGHTA and CDR2 FQGNSA. There are 14 residues in the CDR3. The CDR3 sequence: CASSDGGSTDTQYF. The CDR3 DNA reads as TGTGCCAGCAGCGATGGGGGTTCCACAGATACGCAGTATTTT.

In this sample, this clone turned up a few times. The rearrangement uses TRBV28 and TRBJ2-4; 7 nucleotides agree with TRBD2. The CDR3 sequence is 14 residues long. The J segment lost 6 bases and the V segment lost 3 bases, leaving 5 bases of the junction unmatched. CDR1 MDHEN and CDR2 SYDVKM come from the germline V gene. The chain's CDR3 is CASSFFGGGNIQYF. In DNA form, the CDR3 reads TGTGCCAGCAGTTTTTTCGGCGGGGGAAACATTCAGTACTTC.

This sequence joins TRBV5-6 and TRBJ1-1, with 7 nucleotides matching TRBD1. Per the germline V gene, CDR1 is SGHDT and CDR2 is YYEEEE. The CDR3 covers 16 residues. The V gene end was trimmed by 4 bases and the J gene end by 6 bases; junction bases not matched to a gene: 15. The DNA of the CDR3 is TGTGCCAGCAGCACGACAGGGTGGTTGGTATTATCTGAAGCTTTCTTT. Its protein is CASSTTGWLVLSEAFF. Together with reference TRBV5-6 and TRBJ1-1, the CDR3 gives the full variable domain: DAGVTQSPTHLIKTRGQQVTLRCSPKSGHDTVSWYQQALGQGPQFIFQYYEEEERQRGNFPDRFSGHQFPNYSSELNVNALLLGDSALYLCASSTTGWLVLSEAFFGQGTRLTVV.

The CDR3 coding sequence is TGTGCCAGCAGTACGCCGGGCCAGACTTTCTATGGCTACACCTTC. Protein product: CASSTPGQTFYGYTF. This chain links TRBV25-1 with TRBJ1-2; D is unresolved. The ends were cut back, 5 bases at V and 4 bases at J, with 17 bases in the middle. The length of the CDR3 is 15 residues. Germline V gives CDR1 MGHDK, CDR2 SYGVNS.

This clone came up a few times. The chain joins TRBV10-3 to TRBJ1-3; D perhaps matches TRBD1 (5 bases). The CDR3 covers 17 residues. Germline V gene sequence: CDR1 ENHRY, CDR2 SYGVKD. Trimming stripped 6 bases from V and 0 bases from J, with 18 bases between. CDR3 sequence (DNA): TGTGCCATCAGCGTCCTCGCCCAGGGCGGCTCTGGAAACACCATATATTTT. It translates to CAISVLAQGGSGNTIYF.

The chain employs TRBV7-2 and TRBJ2-3; 11 nucleotides align to TRBD1. The CDR3 contains 13 residues. Losses at the gene ends were 5 bases for V and 10 bases for J; bases not matched to a gene: 5. The V gene's germline CDR1 is SGHTA and CDR2 FQGNSA. The CDR3 DNA sequence: TGTGCCAGCAGCCCGGGGACAGGGGGGGCGCAGTATTTT. Translated, it gives CASSPGTGGAQYF. Full variable domain (outside the CDR3, taken from reference TRBV7-2 and TRBJ2-3): GAGVSQSPSNKVTEKGKDVELRCDPISGHTALYWYRQSLGQGLEFLIYFQGNSAPDKSGLPSDRFSAERTGGSVSTLTIQRTQQEDSAVYLCASSPGTGGAQYFGPGTRLTVL.